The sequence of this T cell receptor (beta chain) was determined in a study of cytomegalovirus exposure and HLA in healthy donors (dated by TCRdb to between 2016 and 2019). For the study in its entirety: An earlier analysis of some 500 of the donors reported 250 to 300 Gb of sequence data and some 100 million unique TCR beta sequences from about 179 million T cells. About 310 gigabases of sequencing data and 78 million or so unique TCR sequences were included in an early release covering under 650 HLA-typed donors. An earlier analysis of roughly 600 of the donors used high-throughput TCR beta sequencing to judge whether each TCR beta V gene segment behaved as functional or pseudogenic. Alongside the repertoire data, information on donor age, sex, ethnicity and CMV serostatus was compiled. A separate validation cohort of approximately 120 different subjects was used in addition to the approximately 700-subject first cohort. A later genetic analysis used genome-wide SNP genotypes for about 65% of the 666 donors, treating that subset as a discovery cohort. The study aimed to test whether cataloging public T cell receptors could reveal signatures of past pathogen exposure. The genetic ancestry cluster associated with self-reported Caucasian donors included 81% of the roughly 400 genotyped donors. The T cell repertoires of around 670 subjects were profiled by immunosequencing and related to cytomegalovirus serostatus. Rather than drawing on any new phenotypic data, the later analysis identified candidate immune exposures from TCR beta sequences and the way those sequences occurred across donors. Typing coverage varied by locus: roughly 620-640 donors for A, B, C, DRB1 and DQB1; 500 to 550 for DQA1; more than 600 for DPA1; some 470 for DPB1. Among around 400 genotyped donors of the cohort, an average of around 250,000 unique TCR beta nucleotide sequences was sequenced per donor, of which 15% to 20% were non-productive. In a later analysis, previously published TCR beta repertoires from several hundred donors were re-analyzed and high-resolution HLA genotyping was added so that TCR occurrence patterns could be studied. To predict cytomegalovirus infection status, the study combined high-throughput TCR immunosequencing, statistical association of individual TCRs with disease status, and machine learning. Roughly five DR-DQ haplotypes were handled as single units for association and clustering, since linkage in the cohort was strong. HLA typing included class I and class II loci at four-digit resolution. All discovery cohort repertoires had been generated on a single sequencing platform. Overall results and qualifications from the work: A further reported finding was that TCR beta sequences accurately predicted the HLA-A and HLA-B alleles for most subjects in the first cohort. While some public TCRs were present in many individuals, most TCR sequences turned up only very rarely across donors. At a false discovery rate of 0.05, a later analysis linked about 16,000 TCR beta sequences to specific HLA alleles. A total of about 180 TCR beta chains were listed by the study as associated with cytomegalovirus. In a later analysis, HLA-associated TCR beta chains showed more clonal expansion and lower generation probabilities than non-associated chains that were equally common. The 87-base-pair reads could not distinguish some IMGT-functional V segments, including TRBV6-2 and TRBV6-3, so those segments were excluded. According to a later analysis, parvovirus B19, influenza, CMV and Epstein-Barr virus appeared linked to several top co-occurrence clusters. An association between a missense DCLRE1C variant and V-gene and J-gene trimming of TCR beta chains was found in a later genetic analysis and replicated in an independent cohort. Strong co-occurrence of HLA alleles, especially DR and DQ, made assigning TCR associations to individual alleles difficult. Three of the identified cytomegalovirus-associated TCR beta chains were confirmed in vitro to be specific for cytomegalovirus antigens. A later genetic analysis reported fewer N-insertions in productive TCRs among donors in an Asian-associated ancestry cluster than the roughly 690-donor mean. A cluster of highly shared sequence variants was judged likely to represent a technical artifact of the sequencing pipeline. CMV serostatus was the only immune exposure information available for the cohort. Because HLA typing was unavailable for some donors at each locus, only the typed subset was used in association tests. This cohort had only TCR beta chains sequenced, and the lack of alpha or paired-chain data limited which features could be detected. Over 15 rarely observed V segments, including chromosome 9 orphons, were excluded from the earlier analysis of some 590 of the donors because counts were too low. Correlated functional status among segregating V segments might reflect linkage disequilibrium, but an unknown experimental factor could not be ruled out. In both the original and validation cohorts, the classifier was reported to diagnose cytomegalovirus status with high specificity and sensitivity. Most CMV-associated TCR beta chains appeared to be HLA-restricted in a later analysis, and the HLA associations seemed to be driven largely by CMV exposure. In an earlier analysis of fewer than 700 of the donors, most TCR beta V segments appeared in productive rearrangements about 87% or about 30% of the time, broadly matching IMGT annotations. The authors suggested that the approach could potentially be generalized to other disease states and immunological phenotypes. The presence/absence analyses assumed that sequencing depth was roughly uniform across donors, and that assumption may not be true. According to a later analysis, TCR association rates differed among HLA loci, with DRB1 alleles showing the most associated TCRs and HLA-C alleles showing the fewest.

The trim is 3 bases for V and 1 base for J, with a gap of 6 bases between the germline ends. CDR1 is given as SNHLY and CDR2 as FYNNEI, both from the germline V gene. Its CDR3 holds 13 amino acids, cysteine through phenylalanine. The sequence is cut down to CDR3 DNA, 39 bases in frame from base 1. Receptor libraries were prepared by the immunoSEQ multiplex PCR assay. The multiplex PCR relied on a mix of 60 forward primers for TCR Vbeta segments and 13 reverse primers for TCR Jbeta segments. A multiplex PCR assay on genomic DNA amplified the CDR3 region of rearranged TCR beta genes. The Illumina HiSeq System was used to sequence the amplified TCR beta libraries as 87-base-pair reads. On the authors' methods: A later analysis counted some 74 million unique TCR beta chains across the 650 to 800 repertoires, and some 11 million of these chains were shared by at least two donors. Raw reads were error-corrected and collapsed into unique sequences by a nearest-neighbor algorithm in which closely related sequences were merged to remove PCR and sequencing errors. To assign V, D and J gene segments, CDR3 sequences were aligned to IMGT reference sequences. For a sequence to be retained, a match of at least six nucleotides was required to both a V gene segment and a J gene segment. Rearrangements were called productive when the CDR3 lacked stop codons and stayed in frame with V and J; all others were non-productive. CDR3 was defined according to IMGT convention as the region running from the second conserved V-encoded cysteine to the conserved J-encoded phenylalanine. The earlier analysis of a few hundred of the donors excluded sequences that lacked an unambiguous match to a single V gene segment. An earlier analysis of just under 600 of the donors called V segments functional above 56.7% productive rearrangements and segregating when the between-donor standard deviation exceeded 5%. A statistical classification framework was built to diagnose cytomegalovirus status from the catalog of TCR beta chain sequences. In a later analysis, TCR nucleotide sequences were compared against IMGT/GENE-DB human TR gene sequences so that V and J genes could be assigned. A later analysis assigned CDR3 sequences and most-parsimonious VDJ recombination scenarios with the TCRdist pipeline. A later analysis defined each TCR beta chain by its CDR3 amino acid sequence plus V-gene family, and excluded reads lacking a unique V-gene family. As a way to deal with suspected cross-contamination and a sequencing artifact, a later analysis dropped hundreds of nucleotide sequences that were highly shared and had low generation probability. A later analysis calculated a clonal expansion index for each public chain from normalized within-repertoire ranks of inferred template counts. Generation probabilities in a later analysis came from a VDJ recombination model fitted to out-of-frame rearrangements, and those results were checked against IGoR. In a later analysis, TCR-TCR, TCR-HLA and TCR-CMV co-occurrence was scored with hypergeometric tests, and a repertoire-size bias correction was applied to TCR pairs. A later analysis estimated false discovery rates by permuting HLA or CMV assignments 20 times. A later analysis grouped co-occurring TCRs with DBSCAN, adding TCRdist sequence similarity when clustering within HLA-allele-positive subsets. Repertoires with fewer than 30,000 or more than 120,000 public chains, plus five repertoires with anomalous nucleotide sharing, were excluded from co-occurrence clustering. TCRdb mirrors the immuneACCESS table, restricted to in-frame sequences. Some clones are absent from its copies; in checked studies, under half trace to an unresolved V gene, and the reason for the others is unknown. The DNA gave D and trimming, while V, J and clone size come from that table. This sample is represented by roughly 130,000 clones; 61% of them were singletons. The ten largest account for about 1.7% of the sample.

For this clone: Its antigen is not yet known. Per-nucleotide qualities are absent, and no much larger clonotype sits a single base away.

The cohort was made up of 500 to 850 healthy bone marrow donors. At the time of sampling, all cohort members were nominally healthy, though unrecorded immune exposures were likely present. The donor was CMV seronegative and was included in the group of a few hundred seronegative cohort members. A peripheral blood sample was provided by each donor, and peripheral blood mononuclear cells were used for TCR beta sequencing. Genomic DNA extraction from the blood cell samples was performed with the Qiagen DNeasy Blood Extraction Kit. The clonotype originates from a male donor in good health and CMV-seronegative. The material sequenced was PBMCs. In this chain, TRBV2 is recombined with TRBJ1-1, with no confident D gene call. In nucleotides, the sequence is TGTGCCAGCAGTGACACGGGGAACACTGAAGCTTTCTTT. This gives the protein CASSDTGNTEAFF.